This T cell receptor (beta chain) is from a study of blood T cell repertoires in COVID-19. Study context: COVID-19 samples collected from the United States, Italy and Spain covered acute and convalescent phases. PBMCs, B-cell-depleted T cells, or T cells were the source of the cDNA or gDNA that made up the material.

This clone has only one observation. The CDR3 contains 14 residues. The germline V and J ends were trimmed by 8 bases and 2 bases, with 15 bases remaining between them. Germline CDR1 reads MDHEN; CDR2 reads SYDVKM. In the authors' workflow: The assay estimated nucleated cells by amplifying reference gene primers. Sequencing used immunoSEQ multiplex PCR; TCRdb keeps in-frame clones, though not all of them. Clone size and V and J calls were adopted from that table, with D and trimming inferred from the DNA. The sample includes under 200,000 clones, 79% of them seen just once. The genes are TRBV28 and TRBJ1-1, with D possibly TRBD1 on 5 matching bases. Sample: peripheral blood. This TCR came from a man aged 60-69 years with active or convalescent COVID-19. CDR3 DNA: TGTGCCAGCCCGGGGTCGGGGGGAAACACTGAAGCTTTCTTT. Translation gives CASPGSGGNTEAFF.